This T cell receptor (beta chain) was identified in a study of beta chain features in type 1 diabetes (dated by TCRdb to the late 2010s). As for the study more broadly: Patients and healthy donors did not differ in mean age, gender distribution, total cell number or subset yield. Naive and central memory subsets were obtained from all 30 or so donors, but regulatory and stem cell-like memory subsets were isolated from only 8 patients and 8 healthy donors. In the study, recently diagnosed type 1 diabetes patients and matched healthy donors were compared on the TCRB repertoires of their sorted circulating CD4+ T cell subsets. A total of 85 million to 140 million sorted cells were examined across all samples, and the number of cells per subset was strongly correlated with RNA yield. The research as a whole found: Only small numbers of individuals were included in the HLA sub-analyses, which left unresolved whether HLA type had any influence on TCRB rearrangement. A moderate but significant shortening of TCRB CDR3 length was observed in type 1 diabetes patients in all four CD4+ subsets. Patients with type 1 diabetes made fewer insertions and deleted more nucleotides at VDJ recombination sites, implying thymic rearrangement abnormalities. Because cDNA was sequenced instead of genomic DNA, activated cells with high expression could be over-represented, although the groups did not differ in activation or CD3 levels. Naive, central memory and regulatory TCRB repertoires appeared more similar among patients than among healthy donors. PCR might favor shorter templates, but patient and control samples were amplified and corrected together, so any skew would affect both groups equally.

Trimming leaves V shorter by 1 base and J shorter by 7 bases, with the junction holding 7 bases beyond the gene matches. The CDR3 has 15 amino acids, counting the end cysteine and phenylalanine. Left in the record is the CDR3 DNA by itself, 45 bases read in frame from the first base. The germline V gene specifies SGHVS as CDR1 and FNYEAQ as CDR2. In regard to this clone: It has no known antigen specificity. Base quality data are lacking; no much larger clone is found one base away.

Each donor gave one peripheral blood draw, averaging about 120 mL, which was collected into heparinised tubes. Using a panel that included CD45RO, CCR7, CD25, CD127, CD95 and CD27, naive, central memory, regulatory and stem cell-like memory CD4+ T cells were sorted on a BD FACSAria II. Purity was above 95% for every sorted population. PBMCs were isolated right away by Lymphoprep density gradient centrifugation and were stained directly, without culture. Samples were stained and sorted in pairs, with one healthy donor and one patient per experiment, so that batch effects were minimized. All of the isolated RNA was reverse transcribed with the High Capacity cDNA Reverse Transcription Kit, so expressed TCRB transcripts were sequenced. Deep immunoSEQ sequencing was applied to naive, central memory and regulatory T cell samples, giving an average of about 3.57 million total reads per sample. Sorted cells were lysed in RLT buffer, and RNA was extracted using DNase-treated RNeasy Micro or Mini kits according to cell number. To prevent cross-contamination, every cell subset was processed on its own, while patient and healthy donor samples were processed together. TCRB sequences were amplified from cDNA with the immunoSEQ multiplex PCR, producing 87-bp fragments spanning the CDR3 region. Sequencing of the amplicons was performed on the Illumina HiSeq platform. On the authors' methods: PCR bias was corrected computationally using synthetic template baselines, and reads within Hamming distance 2 were collapsed, with unmergeable singletons discarded. Reads were aligned against IMGT so that V, D and J genes, CDR3 length and insertions or deletions at six rearrangement sites could be assigned. Within each subset, clonotype counts were normalized to sorted cell number, and only after that were true diversity and Gini coefficients computed with the tcR R package. The overlap coefficient, calculated on TCRB nucleotide sequences, was used to quantify repertoire sharing. Out-of-frame TCRB sequences from naive cells were analyzed as a proxy for the pre-selection repertoire. The table comes from immuneACCESS by way of TCRdb, which keeps in-frame sequences with V and J called. Part of the clones is missing from these tables; in studies checked, under half for an unresolved V gene and the rest for unknown reasons. The V and J calls and the clone size are those of that table, but D and trimming were determined from the DNA. In all, the sample holds a few hundred thousand clones, and about 15% of those were seen once. Of the sample, about 0.014% is held by the ten largest clones.

Sequencing was carried out using naive CD4+ T cells from blood. The cell subset or site label here, explained by the study, means: true naive CD4+ T cells. The chain joins TRBV7-6 to TRBJ2-7, with 10 middle bases fitting TRBD2. The TCR comes from a man between 18 and 35 years old with type 1 diabetes. The base sequence is TGTGCCAGCAGCTTAGGAGTGGGACTAGCGCGAGAGCAGTACTTC. Its product reads: CASSLGVGLAREQYF.